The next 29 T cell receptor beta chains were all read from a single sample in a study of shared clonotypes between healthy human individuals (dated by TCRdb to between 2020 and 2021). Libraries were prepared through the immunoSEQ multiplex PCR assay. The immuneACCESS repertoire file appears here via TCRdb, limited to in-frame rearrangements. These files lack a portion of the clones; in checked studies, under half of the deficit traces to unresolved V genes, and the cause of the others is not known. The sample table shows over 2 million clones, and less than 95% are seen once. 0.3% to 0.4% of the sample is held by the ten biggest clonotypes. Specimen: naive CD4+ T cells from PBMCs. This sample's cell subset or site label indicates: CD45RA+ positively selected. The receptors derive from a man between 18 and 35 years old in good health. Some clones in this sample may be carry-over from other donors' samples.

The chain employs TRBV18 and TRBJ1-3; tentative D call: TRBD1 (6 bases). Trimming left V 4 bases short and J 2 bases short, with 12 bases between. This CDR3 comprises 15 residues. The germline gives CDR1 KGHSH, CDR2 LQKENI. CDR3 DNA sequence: TGTGCCAGCTCACGACCGTACAGGGCTGGAAACACCATATATTTT. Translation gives CASSRPYRAGNTIYF. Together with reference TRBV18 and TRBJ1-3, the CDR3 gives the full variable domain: NAGVMQNPRHLVRRRGQEARLRCSPMKGHSHVYWYRQLPEEGLKFMVYLQKENIIDESGMPKERFSAEFPKEGPSILRIQQVVRGDSAAYFCASSRPYRAGNTIYFGEGSWLTVV.

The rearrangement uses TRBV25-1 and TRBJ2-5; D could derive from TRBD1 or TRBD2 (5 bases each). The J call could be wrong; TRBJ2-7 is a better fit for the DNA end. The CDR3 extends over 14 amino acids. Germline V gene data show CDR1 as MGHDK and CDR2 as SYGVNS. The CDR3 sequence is CASRGRAFGGEQYF. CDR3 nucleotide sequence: TGTGCCAGCAGGGGACGCGCGTTCGGAGGCGAGCAGTACTTC.

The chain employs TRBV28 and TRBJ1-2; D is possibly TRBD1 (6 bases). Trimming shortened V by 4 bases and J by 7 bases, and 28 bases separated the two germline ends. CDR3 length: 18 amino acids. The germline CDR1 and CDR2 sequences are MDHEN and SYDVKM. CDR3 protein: CASSSQLGGTWEFGGYTF. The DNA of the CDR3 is TGTGCCAGCAGTTCCCAATTGGGAGGGACATGGGAATTTGGTGGCTACACCTTC.

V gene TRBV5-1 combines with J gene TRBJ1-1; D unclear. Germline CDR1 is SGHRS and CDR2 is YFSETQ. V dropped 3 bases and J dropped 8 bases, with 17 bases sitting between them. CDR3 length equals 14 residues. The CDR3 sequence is CASSSLKGRVEAFF. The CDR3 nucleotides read TGCGCCAGCAGCTCGTTAAAAGGGAGAGTCGAAGCTTTCTTT.

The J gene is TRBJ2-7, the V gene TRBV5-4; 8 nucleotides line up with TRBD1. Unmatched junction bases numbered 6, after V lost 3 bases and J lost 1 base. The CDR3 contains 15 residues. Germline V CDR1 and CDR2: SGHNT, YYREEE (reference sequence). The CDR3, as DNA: TGTGCCAGCAGCTCGCCGGGACAGGCGTCCTACGAGCAGTACTTC. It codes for CASSSPGQASYEQYF.

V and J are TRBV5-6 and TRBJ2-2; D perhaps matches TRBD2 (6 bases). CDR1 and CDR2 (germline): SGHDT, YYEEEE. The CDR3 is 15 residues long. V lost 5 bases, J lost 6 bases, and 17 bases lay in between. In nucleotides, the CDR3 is TGTGCCAGCAGGAAATGGGGAGGTTCGGCCGGGGAGCTGTTTTTT. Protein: CASRKWGGSAGELFF.

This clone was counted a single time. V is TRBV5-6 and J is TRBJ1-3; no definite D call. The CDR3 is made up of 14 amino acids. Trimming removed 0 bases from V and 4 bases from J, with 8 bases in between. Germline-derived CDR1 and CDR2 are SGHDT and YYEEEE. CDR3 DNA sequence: TGTGCCAGCAGCTTGGGAGGGCCAGGAAACACCATATATTTT. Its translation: CASSLGGPGNTIYF.

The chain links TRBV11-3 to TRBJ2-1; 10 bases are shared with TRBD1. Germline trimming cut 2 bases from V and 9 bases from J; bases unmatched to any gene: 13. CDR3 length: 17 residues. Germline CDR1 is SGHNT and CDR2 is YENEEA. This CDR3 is CASSLLGGTGVFSEQFF. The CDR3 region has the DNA TGTGCCAGCAGCTTATTAGGGGGGACAGGGGTTTTTAGTGAGCAGTTCTTC.

CDR3 sequence reads: CAIRDTRGGRREQYF. Written as DNA, the CDR3 is TGTGCCATCAGAGATACCCGCGGGGGCCGTAGGGAGCAGTACTTC. The gene calls are TRBV10-3 and TRBJ2-7, with D possibly matching TRBD2 (7 bases). In germline, CDR1 is ENHRY, CDR2 SYGVKD. V was cut by 6 bases and J by 7 bases, with 22 bases left in between. The CDR3 consists of 15 residues.

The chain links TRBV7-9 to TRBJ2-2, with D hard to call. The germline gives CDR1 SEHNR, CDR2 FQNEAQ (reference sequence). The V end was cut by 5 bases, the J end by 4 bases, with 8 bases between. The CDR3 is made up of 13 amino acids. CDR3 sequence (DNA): TGTGCCAGCAGCGAATGGAGCACCGGGGAGCTGTTTTTT. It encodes CASSEWSTGELFF.

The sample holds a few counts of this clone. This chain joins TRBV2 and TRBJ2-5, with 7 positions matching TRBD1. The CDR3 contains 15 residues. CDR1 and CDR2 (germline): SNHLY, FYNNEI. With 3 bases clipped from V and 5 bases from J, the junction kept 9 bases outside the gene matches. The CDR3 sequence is CASSEVTGVGETQYF. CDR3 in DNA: TGTGCCAGCAGTGAGGTCACAGGGGTAGGGGAGACCCAGTACTTC.

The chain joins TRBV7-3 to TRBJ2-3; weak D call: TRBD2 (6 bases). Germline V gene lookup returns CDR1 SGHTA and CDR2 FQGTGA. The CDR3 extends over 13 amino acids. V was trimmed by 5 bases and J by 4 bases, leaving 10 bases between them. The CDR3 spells CASSPPGADTQYF. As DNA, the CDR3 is TGTGCCAGCAGCCCCCCGGGGGCAGATACGCAGTATTTT.

The CDR3, as DNA: TGTGCCAGCAGTTTACTCGGCAGGCAGAGCTCCTACGAGCAGTACTTC. This sequence encodes CASSLLGRQSSYEQYF. V is TRBV27 and J is TRBJ2-7; D uncertain. Germline lookup yields CDR1 MNHEY and CDR2 SMNVEV (reference sequence). The CDR3 has 16 residues. Trimming left V 2 bases short and J 0 bases short, with 14 bases between.

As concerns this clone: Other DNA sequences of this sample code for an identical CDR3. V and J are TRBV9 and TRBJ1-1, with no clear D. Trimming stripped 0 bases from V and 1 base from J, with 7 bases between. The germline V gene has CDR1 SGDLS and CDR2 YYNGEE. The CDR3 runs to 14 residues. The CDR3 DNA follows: TGTGCCAGCAGCGTAGTGCCGGGGAACACTGAAGCTTTCTTT. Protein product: CASSVVPGNTEAFF. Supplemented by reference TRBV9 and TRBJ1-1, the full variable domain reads DSGVTQTPKHLITATGQRVTLRCSPRSGDLSVYWYQQSLDQGLQFLIQYYNGEERAKGNILERFSAQQFPDLHSELNLSSLELGDSALYFCASSVVPGNTEAFFGQGTRLTVV.

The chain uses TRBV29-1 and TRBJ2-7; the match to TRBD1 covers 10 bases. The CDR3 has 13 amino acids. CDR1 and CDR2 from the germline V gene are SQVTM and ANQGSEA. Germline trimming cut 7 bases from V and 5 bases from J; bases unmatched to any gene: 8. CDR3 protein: CSGAQTGGNEQYF. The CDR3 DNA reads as TGCAGCGGCGCGCAGACAGGGGGCAACGAGCAGTACTTC.

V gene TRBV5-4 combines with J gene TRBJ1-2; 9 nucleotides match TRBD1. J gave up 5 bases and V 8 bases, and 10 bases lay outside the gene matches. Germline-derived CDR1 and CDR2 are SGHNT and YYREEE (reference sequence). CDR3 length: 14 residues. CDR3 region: CASQLTGGQYGYTF. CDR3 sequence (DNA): TGTGCCAGTCAACTAACAGGGGGCCAGTATGGCTACACCTTC. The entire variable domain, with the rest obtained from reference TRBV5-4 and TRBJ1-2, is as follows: ETGVTQSPTHLIKTRGQQVTLRCSSQSGHNTVSWYQQALGQGPQFIFQYYREEENGRGNFPPRFSGLQFPNYSSELNVNALELDDSALYLCASQLTGGQYGYTFGSGTRLTVV.

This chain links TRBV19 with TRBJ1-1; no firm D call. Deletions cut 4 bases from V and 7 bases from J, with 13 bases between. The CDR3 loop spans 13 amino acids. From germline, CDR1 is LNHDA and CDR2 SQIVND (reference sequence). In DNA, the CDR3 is TGTGCCAGTAGTAAACGGCAGAACCTTGAAGCTTTCTTT. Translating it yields CASSKRQNLEAFF.

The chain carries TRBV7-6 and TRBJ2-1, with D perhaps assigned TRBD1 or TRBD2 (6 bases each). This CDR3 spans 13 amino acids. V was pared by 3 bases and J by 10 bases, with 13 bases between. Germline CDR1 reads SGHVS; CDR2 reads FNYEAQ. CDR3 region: CASSFVGGREQFF. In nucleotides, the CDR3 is TGTGCCAGCAGCTTCGTTGGGGGGCGGGAGCAGTTCTTC.

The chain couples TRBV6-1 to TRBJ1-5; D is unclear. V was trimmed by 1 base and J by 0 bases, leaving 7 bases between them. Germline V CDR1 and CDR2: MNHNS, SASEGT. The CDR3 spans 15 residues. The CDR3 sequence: CASSEDRHSNQPQHF. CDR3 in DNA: TGTGCCAGCAGTGAAGACAGACATAGCAATCAGCCCCAGCATTTT.

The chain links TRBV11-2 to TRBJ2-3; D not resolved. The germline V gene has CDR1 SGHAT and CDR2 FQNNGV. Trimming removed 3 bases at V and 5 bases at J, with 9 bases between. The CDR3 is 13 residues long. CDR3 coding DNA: TGTGCCAGCAGCTTCCGCTCGGTAGATACGCAGTATTTT. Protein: CASSFRSVDTQYF.

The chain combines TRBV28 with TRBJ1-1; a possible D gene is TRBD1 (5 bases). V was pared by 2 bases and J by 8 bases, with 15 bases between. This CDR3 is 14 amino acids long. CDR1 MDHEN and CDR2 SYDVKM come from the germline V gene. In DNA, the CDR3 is TGTGCCAGCAGTTTACAGGGAGGAAGAAGGGAAGCTTTCTTT. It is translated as CASSLQGGRREAFF.

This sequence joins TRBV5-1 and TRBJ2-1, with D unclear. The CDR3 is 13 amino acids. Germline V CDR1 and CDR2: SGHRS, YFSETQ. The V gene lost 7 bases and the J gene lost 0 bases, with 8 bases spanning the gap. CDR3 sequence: CASSKSSYNEQFF. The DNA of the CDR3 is TGCGCCAGCTCAAAAAGCTCCTACAATGAGCAGTTCTTC. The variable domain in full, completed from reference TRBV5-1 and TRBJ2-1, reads KAGVTQTPRYLIKTRGQQVTLSCSPISGHRSVSWYQQTPGQGLQFLFEYFSETQRNKGNFPGRFSGRQFSNSRSEMNVSTLELGDSALYLCASSKSSYNEQFFGPGTRLTVL.

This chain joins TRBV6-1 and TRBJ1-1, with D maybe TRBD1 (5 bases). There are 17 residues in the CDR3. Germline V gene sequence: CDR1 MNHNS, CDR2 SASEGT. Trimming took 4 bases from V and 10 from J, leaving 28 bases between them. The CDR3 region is CASSGPTTLGVGLGAFF. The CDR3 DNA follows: TGTGCCAGCAGTGGCCCTACAACACTCGGCGTGGGGCTGGGAGCTTTCTTT.

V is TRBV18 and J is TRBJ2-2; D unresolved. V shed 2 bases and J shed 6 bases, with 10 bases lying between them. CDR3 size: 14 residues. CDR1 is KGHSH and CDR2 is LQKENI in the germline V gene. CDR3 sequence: CASSPSRASGELFF. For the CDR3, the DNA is TGTGCCAGCTCACCAAGTCGGGCGTCCGGGGAGCTGTTTTTT.

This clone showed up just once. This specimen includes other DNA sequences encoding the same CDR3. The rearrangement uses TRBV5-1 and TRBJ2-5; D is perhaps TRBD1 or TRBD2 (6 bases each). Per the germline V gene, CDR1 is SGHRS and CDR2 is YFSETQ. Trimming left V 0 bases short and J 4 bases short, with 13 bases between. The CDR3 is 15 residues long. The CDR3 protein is CASSLGFGGGETQYF. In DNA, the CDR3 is TGCGCCAGCAGCTTGGGTTTCGGGGGCGGAGAGACCCAGTACTTC.

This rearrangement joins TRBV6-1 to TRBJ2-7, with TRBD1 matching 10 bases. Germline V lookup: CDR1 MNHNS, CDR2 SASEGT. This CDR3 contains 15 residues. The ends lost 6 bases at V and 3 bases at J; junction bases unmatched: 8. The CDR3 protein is CASSAGGTGDYEQYF. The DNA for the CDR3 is TGTGCCAGCAGCGCCGGTGGGACAGGGGACTACGAGCAGTACTTC.

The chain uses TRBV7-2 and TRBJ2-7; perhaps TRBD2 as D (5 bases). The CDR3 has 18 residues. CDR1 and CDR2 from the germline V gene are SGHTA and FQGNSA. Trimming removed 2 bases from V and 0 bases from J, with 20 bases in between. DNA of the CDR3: TGTGCCAGCAGCTTATACTCATTTGTTAGCGCTGGCTCCTACGAGCAGTACTTC. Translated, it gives CASSLYSFVSAGSYEQYF.

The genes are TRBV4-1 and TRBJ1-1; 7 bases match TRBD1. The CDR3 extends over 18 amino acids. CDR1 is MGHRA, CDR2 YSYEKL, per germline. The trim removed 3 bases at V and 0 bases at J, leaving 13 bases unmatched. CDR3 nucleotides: TGCGCCAGCAGCCAGGGCAGGGGGGCAGGGAGCATGAACACTGAAGCTTTCTTT. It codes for CASSQGRGAGSMNTEAFF.

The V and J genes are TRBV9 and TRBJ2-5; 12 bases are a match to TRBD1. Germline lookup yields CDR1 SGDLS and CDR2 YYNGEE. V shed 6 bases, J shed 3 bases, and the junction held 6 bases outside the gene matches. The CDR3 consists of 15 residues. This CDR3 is CASTRDRGPEETQYF. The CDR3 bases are TGTGCCAGCACCCGGGACAGGGGGCCGGAAGAGACCCAGTACTTC.